This entry lists 30 T cell receptor beta chains sequenced from one sample in a study of Graves' ophthalmopathy and Graves' hyperthyroidism. The TCR beta CDR3 regions underwent amplification from RNA transcripts. HTBI primers served in a first-round RT-PCR, which a second-round multiplex PCR followed. TCRdb passed the multiplex PCR reads through MiXCR, listing each CDR3 protein once. The sample records fewer than 350,000 distinct CDR3 sequences, about 17% being singletons. The sample taken for sequencing was peripheral blood. The source of these receptors is an adult man with Graves' ophthalmopathy.

This clonotype was counted many times. This chain joins TRBV27 and TRBJ2-5, with D perhaps given as TRBD1 or TRBD2 (5 bases each). Germline-derived CDR1 and CDR2 are MNHEY and SMNVEV (reference sequence). CDR3 length equals 17 residues. V was shortened by 3 bases and J by 2 bases, with 19 bases between the two germline ends. CDR3 bases: TGTGCCAGCAGTTTTCTGGGACCACAGTCGCCGCAAGAGACCCAGTACTTC. This gives the protein CASSFLGPQSPQETQYF.

This clonotype has ten or more counts. The J gene is TRBJ2-7, the V gene TRBV6-1, with unresolved D. Trimming removed 7 bases from V and 0 bases from J, with 7 bases in between. The CDR3 is 12 residues long. Germline V gene data show CDR1 as MNHNS and CDR2 as SASEGT. The CDR3 DNA reads TGTGCCAGCATGAGGAGCTCCTACGAGCAGTACTTC. Translation gives CASMRSSYEQYF.

This clonotype showed up many times. The chain links TRBV7-8 to TRBJ2-7, with a possible D match to TRBD2 (6 bases). The CDR3 extends over 14 amino acids. The germline V and J ends were trimmed by 4 bases and 2 bases, with 12 bases remaining between them. CDR1 SGHVS and CDR2 FQNEAQ come from the germline V gene. Written as DNA, the CDR3 is TGTGCCAGCAGCTACGGGAGTACTCCCTACGAGCAGTACTTC. It is translated as CASSYGSTPYEQYF.

In its sample, this clonotype was seen once. J is TRBJ2-7 and V is TRBV6-5; 10 bases map to TRBD1. The CDR3 covers 15 residues. The V segment lost 4 bases and the J segment 6 bases; nucleotides outside the gene matches: 9. Germline V gene sequence: CDR1 MNHEY, CDR2 SVGAGI. CDR3 sequence: CASSSRDRGGFEQYF. The CDR3 region has the DNA TGTGCCAGCAGTTCGCGGGACAGGGGAGGGTTCGAGCAGTACTTC.

In this sample, this clonotype turned up many times. The chain has TRBV14 and TRBJ2-2, with TRBD1 as a possible D gene (6 bases). V dropped 3 bases and J dropped 6 bases, with 20 bases sitting between them. The germline V gene encodes CDR1 SGHDN and CDR2 FVKESK. The CDR3 runs to 17 residues. DNA for the CDR3: TGTGCCAGCAGCCACATTAACAGGGTCAGAAACGCCGGGGAGCTGTTTTTT. The encoded protein is CASSHINRVRNAGELFF.

This clonotype was seen many times. The chain employs TRBV6-1 and TRBJ2-4, with 13 bases lining up with TRBD2. J lost 9 bases, V lost 2 bases, and 7 bases had no gene match. The CDR3 has 16 residues. Germline assignment: CDR1 MNHNS and CDR2 SASEGT. The CDR3 region has the DNA TGTGCCAGCAGTGAATCGACTAGCGGGAGGTCGGCCATTCAGTACTTC. Translation: CASSESTSGRSAIQYF.

In this sample, this clonotype turned up many times. The J gene is TRBJ2-2, the V gene TRBV7-2; D perhaps matches TRBD1 (6 bases). V shed 1 base and J shed 5 bases, with 11 bases lying between them. The CDR3 totals 15 residues. Germline assignment: CDR1 SGHTA and CDR2 FQGNSA. CDR3 region: CASSLGGRLTGELFF. The CDR3, as DNA: TGTGCCAGCAGCTTAGGGGGGCGCTTGACCGGGGAGCTGTTTTTT.

Details on this clonotype: It may be a read error: a sequence one base away is much more abundant. V and J are TRBV6-5 and TRBJ2-5; 8 bases map to TRBD1. Trimming at V came to 5 bases and at J to 7 bases, leaving 9 bases not matched to a gene. Germline V lookup: CDR1 MNHEY, CDR2 SVGAGI. The CDR3 contains 14 residues. The CDR3 DNA follows: TGTGCCAGCAGTATCGACAGGGGAGGTGGGACCCAGTACTTC. The encoded protein is CASSIDRGGGTQYF.

This chain joins TRBV2 and TRBJ1-5; no definite D call. CDR1 SNHLY and CDR2 FYNNEI come from the germline V gene. Trimming took off 9 bases at V and 11 bases at J, with 5 bases between the two ends. This CDR3 region has 8 residues. CDR3 DNA sequence: TGTGCCAGTCGGACCCAGCATTTT. Protein sequence: CASRTQHF.

This clonotype has a handful of counts. This sequence joins TRBV4-2 and TRBJ2-5; 9 bases are shared with TRBD2. CDR1 LGHNA and CDR2 YNFKEQ come from the germline V gene. J was trimmed by 1 base and V by 0 bases; bases with no gene match: 6. The CDR3 is 17 amino acids. The CDR3 DNA sequence: TGTGCCAGCAGCCAAGAAGGCGGGGGGGCCGTCCAAGAGACCCAGTACTTC. This gives the protein CASSQEGGGAVQETQYF.

This clonotype came up many times. This chain connects TRBV11-3 to TRBJ2-5, with 8 bases lining up with TRBD1. J was trimmed by 2 bases and V by 5 bases; bases with no gene match: 7. The CDR3 is 15 amino acids. Germline V gene data show CDR1 as SGHNT and CDR2 as YENEEA. CDR3 coding DNA: TGTGCCAGCAGCCTGGGGACAGGAGAACAAGAGACCCAGTACTTC. It is translated as CASSLGTGEQETQYF.

The rearrangement links TRBV7-2 to TRBJ2-5, with 10 positions matching TRBD1. In germline, CDR1 is SGHTA, CDR2 FQGNSA. The ends lost 11 bases at V and 4 bases at J; junction bases unmatched: 13. The CDR3 totals 15 residues. The CDR3 nucleotides are TGTGCCGCAGCTAGGGGACAGGGGAACGGAGAGACCCAGTACTTC. This sequence encodes CAAARGQGNGETQYF.

This clonotype was seen a handful of times. The rearrangement uses TRBV11-2 and TRBJ2-1, with TRBD2 as a possible D gene (5 bases). V was cut by 5 bases and J by 15 bases, with 17 bases left in between. Germline assignment: CDR1 SGHAT and CDR2 FQNNGV. The CDR3 covers 12 residues. Here the CDR3 reads CASSQDLGVGFF. CDR3 DNA sequence: TGTGCCAGCAGCCAAGACCTCGGGGTGGGGTTCTTC.

In this sample, this clonotype turned up many times. The chain has TRBV11-2 and TRBJ2-3, with a possible D match to TRBD2 (6 bases). V was cut by 5 bases and J by 5 bases, with 20 bases left in between. Per the germline V gene, CDR1 is SGHAT and CDR2 is FQNNGV. The CDR3 runs 16 residues. The CDR3 loop is CASSPTGGWSGDTQYF. CDR3 nucleotides: TGTGCCAGCAGCCCGACCGGAGGGTGGAGCGGAGATACGCAGTATTTT.

This clonotype was seen repeatedly, ten times or more. V gene TRBV29-1 combines with J gene TRBJ2-5; 8 bases are a match to TRBD1. The germline V gene encodes CDR1 SQVTM and CDR2 ANQGSEA. Trimming took 6 bases from V and 5 from J; bases not matched to a gene: 14. The CDR3 length is 15 residues. In nucleotides, the CDR3 is TGCAGCGTGGGGGGTACAGGGGGTCCGGATGAGACCCAGTACTTC. The encoded protein is CSVGGTGGPDETQYF.

In its sample, this clonotype was seen many times. The CDR3 is CASSLAPSKETQYF. CDR3 nucleotides: TGTGCCAGCAGCTTAGCACCCAGCAAAGAGACCCAGTACTTC. V is TRBV7-8 and J is TRBJ2-5; D is unclear. V was pared by 0 bases and J by 3 bases, with 8 bases between. The CDR3 runs 14 residues. CDR1 SGHVS and CDR2 FQNEAQ come from the germline V gene.

This clonotype was observed a handful of times. The J gene is TRBJ2-7, the V gene TRBV29-1, with 10 bases identical to TRBD2. Looked up from germline, CDR1 is SQVTM and CDR2 is ANQGSEA. J gave up 2 bases and V 5 bases, and 6 bases lay outside the gene matches. CDR3 length: 14 residues. In DNA form, the CDR3 reads TGCAGCGTTATCTCAGCGGGAGGGCCCTACGAGCAGTACTTC. Translation: CSVISAGGPYEQYF.

This clonotype is a singleton in its sample. The chain has TRBV7-2 and TRBJ2-5, with D hard to call. This CDR3 is 14 amino acids long. V was shortened by 5 bases and J by 2 bases, with 12 bases between the two germline ends. Germline V gives CDR1 SGHTA, CDR2 FQGNSA. CDR3 nucleotides: TGTGCCAGCAGCCCCACAGACATTCAAGAGACCCAGTACTTC. Translation: CASSPTDIQETQYF.

This clonotype was observed a handful of times. The J gene is TRBJ1-5, the V gene TRBV5-5, with 8 bases fitting TRBD1. Germline lookup yields CDR1 SGHKS and CDR2 YYEKEE (reference sequence). The CDR3 consists of 14 residues. Trimming cost V 4 bases and J 4 bases; bases outside gene matches: 4. The DNA of the CDR3 is TGTGCCAGCAGCCGACAGGGGTTTAATCAGCCCCAGCATTTT. Its protein is CASSRQGFNQPQHF.

This clonotype was observed at least ten times. The CDR3 DNA follows: TGTGCCAGCAGTTTGGACAGGGGGAGCACCGGGGAGCTGTTTTTT. Its translation is CASSLDRGSTGELFF. The chain is built from TRBV12-3 or TRBV12-4 and TRBJ2-2, with TRBD1 matching 10 bases. The CDR3 is 15 residues long. V lost 3 bases, J lost 4 bases, and 2 bases stayed unmatched.

This clonotype was recorded at least ten times. V usage is TRBV27 and J usage is TRBJ2-7; D may be TRBD1 (6 bases). Trimming left V 4 bases short and J 1 base short, with 8 bases between. The V gene's germline CDR1 is MNHEY and CDR2 SMNVEV (reference sequence). CDR3 length: 13 residues. The CDR3 DNA follows: TGTGCCAGCAGTTGGGACACATCCTACGAGCAGTACTTC. Amino acid sequence: CASSWDTSYEQYF.

This clonotype occurred many times. The rearrangement joins TRBV10-3 to TRBJ1-1, with TRBD1 matching 8 bases. Germline V gene data show CDR1 as ENHRY and CDR2 as SYGVKD. Trimming cost V 6 bases and J 7 bases; bases outside gene matches: 7. The CDR3 has 13 residues. The CDR3 loop is CAIRTGVLLEAFF. The DNA for the CDR3 is TGTGCCATCAGGACAGGGGTCCTCCTTGAAGCTTTCTTT.

The chain has TRBV28 and TRBJ1-3, with D unresolved. Between the trimmed V and J ends, which lost 5 bases and 4 bases, there was a span of 12 bases. In germline, CDR1 is MDHEN, CDR2 SYDVKM. This CDR3 has 14 residues. CDR3 sequence reads: CASSPLSQGNTIYF. CDR3 nucleotide sequence: TGTGCCAGCAGTCCACTAAGCCAAGGAAACACCATATATTTT.

CDR3 DNA sequence: TGCAGCGTTGAAGGGGTGATCCGTGGCACCTACGAGCAGTACTTC. Translating gives CSVEGVIRGTYEQYF. The rearrangement uses TRBV29-1 and TRBJ2-7; D call uncertain. The CDR3 loop spans 15 amino acids. Trimming cost V 1 base and J 2 bases, with 15 bases left between them. Looked up from germline, CDR1 is SQVTM and CDR2 is ANQGSEA.

This clonotype was found many times. The chain is built from TRBV28 and TRBJ2-7; TRBD1 matches 7 bases. With V trimmed by 5 bases and J by 5 bases, 6 bases remained unmatched. The CDR3 extends over 13 amino acids. Germline V gives CDR1 MDHEN, CDR2 SYDVKM. This CDR3 reads CASSKQGYHEQYF. CDR3 in DNA: TGTGCCAGCAGTAAACAGGGGTACCACGAGCAGTACTTC.

This chain uses TRBV6-2 or TRBV6-3 with TRBJ2-2; D is undetermined. The V gene's germline CDR1 is MNHEY and CDR2 SVGEGT. Trimming cost V 5 bases and J 3 bases, with 10 bases left between them. CDR3 size: 14 residues. The CDR3 nucleotides are TGTGCCAGCAGTCCCACCAGGTACACCGGGGAGCTGTTTTTT. It encodes CASSPTRYTGELFF.

This clonotype was recorded many times. CDR3 residues: CASSTTRGVHNSPLHF. CDR3 sequence (DNA): TGTGCCAGCAGTACGACGAGGGGGGTCCATAATTCACCCCTCCACTTT. This chain connects TRBV11-2 to TRBJ1-6; possibly TRBD1 for D (6 bases). The CDR3 runs 16 residues. Germline lookup yields CDR1 SGHAT and CDR2 FQNNGV. Trimming left V 6 bases short and J 5 bases short, with 17 bases between.

This clonotype has ten or more counts. At one end, the junction sequence differs from germline, possibly due to a read error. The V and J genes are TRBV12-3 or TRBV12-4 and TRBJ1-2; D is ambiguous. CDR3 length: 12 residues. The CDR3 spells CASQRIEYGYAF. CDR3 nucleotide sequence: TGTGCCAGCCAAAGGATTGAATATGGCTACGCCTTC.

This clonotype was found many times. The chain has TRBV6-1 and TRBJ2-6, with D perhaps TRBD1 (5 bases). The CDR3 has 15 amino acids. V lost 2 bases, J lost 9 bases, and 14 bases lay in between. Germline-derived CDR1 and CDR2 are MNHNS and SASEGT. This CDR3 is CASSETDGAVNVLTF. CDR3 sequence (DNA): TGTGCCAGCAGTGAAACGGATGGGGCGGTCAACGTCCTGACTTTC.

This clonotype showed up many times. The chain couples TRBV30 to TRBJ1-1, with TRBD1 matching over 7 bases. CDR1 is GTSNPN, CDR2 SVGIG, per germline (reference sequence). The CDR3 is 15 amino acids. Trimming at V came to 2 bases and at J to 11 bases, leaving 17 bases not matched to a gene. The CDR3, as DNA: TGTGCCTGGAGTCCCCAAGTTGTCACCGGGACAGAGGCTTTCTTT. Translating it yields CAWSPQVVTGTEAFF.